Listed here are 21 T cell receptor beta chains from one sample, sequenced in a study of blood T cell repertoires in COVID-19. Only in-frame clones appear in the TCRdb table, and some are missing; sequencing was by immunoSEQ multiplex PCR. The top ten clones hold 18% of a sample with about 82,000 clones, around 81% of them seen once. Sequenced input: peripheral blood. The receptors stem from a man older than 75 with active or convalescent COVID-19.

The gene calls are TRBV11-3 and TRBJ1-5; tentatively, D is TRBD1 (6 bases). CDR1 and CDR2 (germline): SGHNT, YENEEA. The CDR3 spans 13 residues. V dropped 5 bases and J dropped 6 bases, with 11 bases sitting between them. Here the CDR3 DNA reads TGTGCCAGCAGCCTTGACAGGTTTCAGCCCCAGCATTTT. This encodes CASSLDRFQPQHF.

This rearrangement joins TRBV11-2 to TRBJ2-2, with TRBD1 matching 8 bases. The V segment lost 6 bases and the J segment 5 bases; nucleotides outside the gene matches: 5. Germline V gene lookup returns CDR1 SGHAT and CDR2 FQNNGV. The CDR3 is 14 residues long. The CDR3 protein is CASRDRGRTGELFF. CDR3 nucleotides: TGTGCCAGCAGAGACAGGGGCAGAACCGGGGAGCTGTTTTTT.

The V call is TRBV10-3, the J call TRBJ1-2; the match to TRBD1 covers 8 bases. The CDR3 runs to 13 residues. J lost 6 bases, V lost 2 bases, and 2 bases had no gene match. From germline, CDR1 is ENHRY and CDR2 SYGVKD. DNA for the CDR3: TGTGCCATCAGTGAGAAACAGGGGGATGGCTACACCTTC. This codes for CAISEKQGDGYTF.

The CDR3 here is CASRDTGPSGGYTF. CDR3 bases: TGTGCCAGCAGGGATACCGGGCCCAGCGGCGGCTACACCTTC. The chain has TRBV7-2 and TRBJ1-2, with D uncertain. The CDR3 loop spans 14 amino acids. The germline V and J ends were trimmed by 6 bases and 8 bases, with 19 bases remaining between them. Germline values: CDR1 SGHTA, CDR2 FQGNSA.

The J gene is TRBJ1-5, the V gene TRBV21-1; TRBD1, the table's D call, was not compared with the DNA. TRBV21-1 is flagged as a pseudogene. The CDR3 has 18 amino acids. CDR3 in amino acids: CASSNRDRVYEVDQPQHF. The CDR3 bases are TGTGCCAGCAGCAACCGGGACAGGGTCTACGAGGTCGATCAGCCCCAGCATTTT.

With regard to this clone: Germline is not matched at one junction end, which may reflect a read error. The V call is TRBV5-1, the J call TRBJ1-2, with TRBD1 matching over 9 bases. The CDR3 loop spans 15 amino acids. Germline V lookup: CDR1 SGHRS, CDR2 YFSETQ. The CDR3 nucleotides read TGCGCCAGCGGCTTGGGGGGACAGGGCTCTCGAGGCTACACCTTC. It codes for CASGLGGQGSRGYTF.

V gene TRBV19 combines with J gene TRBJ1-6, with no clear D. The V and J ends lost 0 bases and 0 bases respectively, with 12 bases between them. The CDR3 contains 18 residues. CDR1 is LNHDA, CDR2 SQIVND, per germline (reference sequence). CDR3: CASSIDSTPSSYNSPLHF. The CDR3 nucleotides are TGTGCCAGTAGTATAGATAGTACCCCGAGCTCCTATAATTCACCCCTCCACTTT.

The rearrangement joins TRBV4-1 to TRBJ2-3; the match to TRBD2 covers 11 bases. V was clipped by 4 bases and J by 2 bases; unmatched bases: 5. The CDR3 covers 16 residues. Germline CDR1 MGHRA, CDR2 YSYEKL. The CDR3 loop reads CASSPRLAGFTDTQYF. The CDR3 bases are TGCGCCAGCAGCCCCAGACTAGCGGGATTCACAGATACGCAGTATTTT.

This chain connects TRBV30 to TRBJ2-2; D gene ambiguous. Trimming removed 0 bases at V and 1 base at J, with 9 bases between. CDR1 and CDR2 (germline): GTSNPN, SVGIG (reference sequence). The CDR3 spans 15 residues. Here the CDR3 DNA reads TGTGCCTGGAGTGTAAGCCTTTTGAACACCGGGGAGCTGTTTTTT. Encoded protein: CAWSVSLLNTGELFF.

On this clone: Other nucleotide sequences from this sample produce the same CDR3. V gene TRBV29-1 combines with J gene TRBJ1-3; TRBD1 aligns across 7 bases. There are 15 residues in the CDR3. V gave up 5 bases and J gave up 4 bases; unmatched junction bases: 11. The germline CDR1 and CDR2 sequences are SQVTM and ANQGSEA. The CDR3 here is CSVITGAGSGNTIYF. DNA for the CDR3: TGCAGCGTTATTACAGGGGCTGGCTCCGGAAACACCATATATTTT.

The rearrangement uses TRBV5-1 and TRBJ2-3, with TRBD1 matching 9 bases. This CDR3 is built from 14 residues. The V gene's germline CDR1 is SGHRS and CDR2 YFSETQ. The V and J ends lost 3 bases and 5 bases, in that order; junction bases with no gene match: 4. CDR3 in amino acids: CASSWTGEEDTQYF. The CDR3 coding sequence is TGCGCCAGCAGCTGGACAGGGGAGGAAGATACGCAGTATTTT.

This clone was recorded once. The junction does not match germline at one end; this may be a read error. The chain joins TRBV5-1 to TRBJ2-3; D is ambiguous. Germline loops: CDR1 SGHRS, CDR2 YFSETQ. This CDR3 is built from 12 residues. CDR3 nucleotide sequence: TGCGCCAGCAGCTCCATCACAAATACGCAGTATTTT. Its translation is CASSSITNTQYF.

J is TRBJ1-1 and V is TRBV28, with a possible D match to TRBD1 (6 bases). Trimming took off 6 bases at V and 0 bases at J, with 14 bases between the two ends. This CDR3 has 15 residues. Per the germline V gene, CDR1 is MDHEN and CDR2 is SYDVKM. Written as DNA, the CDR3 is TGTGCCAGCAGGCAAGCAGGGGAATTGAACACTGAAGCTTTCTTT. This translates into CASRQAGELNTEAFF. The variable domain in full, completed from reference TRBV28 and TRBJ1-1, reads DVKVTQSSRYLVKRTGEKVFLECVQDMDHENMFWYRQDPGLGLRLIYFSYDVKMKEKGDIPEGYSVSREKKERFSLILESASTNQTSMYLCASRQAGELNTEAFFGQGTRLTVV.

This clone was detected once. The chain has TRBV5-1 and TRBJ2-5; 9 bases are a match to TRBD1. Germline CDR1 reads SGHRS; CDR2 reads YFSETQ. V lost 3 bases and J lost 5; bases outside the gene matches: 5. CDR3 length equals 14 residues. The CDR3 sequence is CASSSTGGRETQYF. CDR3 sequence (DNA): TGCGCCAGCAGCTCGACAGGGGGTCGTGAGACCCAGTACTTC. Complete variable domain (other parts from reference TRBV5-1 and TRBJ2-5): KAGVTQTPRYLIKTRGQQVTLSCSPISGHRSVSWYQQTPGQGLQFLFEYFSETQRNKGNFPGRFSGRQFSNSRSEMNVSTLELGDSALYLCASSSTGGRETQYFGPGTRLLVL.

This sequence joins TRBV5-4 and TRBJ1-4, with 7 bases matching TRBD1. Germline loops: CDR1 SGHNT, CDR2 YYREEE (reference sequence). Unmatched junction bases numbered 5, after V lost 4 bases and J lost 5 bases. The CDR3 has 14 residues. In DNA, the CDR3 is TGTGCCAGCAGCATGGGACAGCTCAATGAAAAACTGTTTTTT. It encodes CASSMGQLNEKLFF.

The CDR3 DNA follows: TGTGCCAGCAGCCCGGGAACGGAACGCCTCTCCTACAATGAGCAGTTCTTC. It translates to CASSPGTERLSYNEQFF. This chain connects TRBV7-2 to TRBJ2-1; D perhaps matches TRBD2 (5 bases). Between the trimmed V and J ends, which lost 5 bases and 0 bases, there was a span of 17 bases. The germline V gene has CDR1 SGHTA and CDR2 FQGNSA. This CDR3 contains 17 residues.

The chain recombines TRBV6-5 with TRBJ1-1; D is possibly TRBD1 (6 bases). Germline assignment: CDR1 MNHEY and CDR2 SVGAGI. Trimming took off 6 bases at V and 4 bases at J, with 15 bases between the two ends. This CDR3 is built from 14 residues. The CDR3 spells CASRNPGHRTEAFF. The CDR3 DNA follows: TGTGCCAGCAGAAACCCGGGACACCGCACTGAAGCTTTCTTT.

This rearrangement joins TRBV12-3 or TRBV12-4 to TRBJ1-2; D not certain. V was clipped by 8 bases and J by 5 bases, with 12 bases between them. The CDR3 totals 12 residues. CDR3 residues: CASCGVSYGYTF. CDR3 coding DNA: TGTGCCAGCTGCGGTGTGTCGTATGGCTACACCTTC.

This rearrangement joins TRBV11-2 to TRBJ1-3, with D perhaps matching TRBD1 (5 bases). The V gene lost 2 bases and the J gene lost 4 bases, with 18 bases spanning the gap. The germline V gene encodes CDR1 SGHAT and CDR2 FQNNGV. The CDR3 consists of 17 residues. CDR3 DNA sequence: TGTGCCAGCAGCTTAAGGCAGACAGCCGCTGGAGGAAACACCATATATTTT. This gives the protein CASSLRQTAAGGNTIYF.

This rearrangement joins TRBV7-8 to TRBJ2-7; 7 bases are a match to TRBD2. Germline V CDR1 and CDR2: SGHVS, FQNEAQ. After removal of 0 bases from V and 3 bases from J, the junction contained 5 bases not matched to a gene. The CDR3 is 15 amino acids. CDR3 protein: CASSLAGGISYEQYV. The DNA for the CDR3 is TGTGCCAGCAGCTTAGCGGGAGGGATCAGCTACGAGCAGTACGTC.

In this sample, this clone turned up a few times. The chain links TRBV19 to TRBJ2-7, with 10 bases that match TRBD1. With 4 bases clipped from V and 2 bases from J, the junction kept 5 bases outside the gene matches. The CDR3 runs 15 residues. Germline values: CDR1 LNHDA, CDR2 SQIVND (reference sequence). The CDR3 DNA sequence: TGTGCCAGTAGTAGAGGGACAGGGGCCACCTACGAGCAGTACGTC. Translating gives CASSRGTGATYEQYV.